One sample yielded the 20 T cell receptor beta chains listed below, sequenced in a study of blood T cell repertoires in COVID-19. The assay was immunoSEQ multiplex PCR, and TCRdb's table has in-frame clones only and misses some. Of 100,000 to 120,000 clones listed, around 84% are singletons. The sequenced sample was peripheral blood. These receptors were obtained from a man aged 35 to 55 with acute or convalescent COVID-19.

The genes are TRBV7-9 and TRBJ1-5, with TRBD1 matching 7 bases. V trimming: 1 base; J trimming: 0 bases; junction bases outside the gene matches: 12. The CDR3 length is 19 residues. Germline V gene sequence: CDR1 SEHNR, CDR2 FQNEAQ (reference sequence). CDR3 sequence (DNA): TGTGCCAGCAGCTTAGGGCGGTTAGACAGGGCTTATAGCAATCAGCCCCAGCATTTT. It codes for CASSLGRLDRAYSNQPQHF. Full variable domain (rest looked up from reference TRBV7-9 and TRBJ1-5): DTGVSQNPRHKITKRGQNVTFRCDPISEHNRLYWYRQTLGQGPEFLTYFQNEAQLEKSRLLSDRFSAERPKGSFSTLEIQRTEQGDSAMYLCASSLGRLDRAYSNQPQHFGDGTRLSIL.

This clone was recorded once. The V gene is TRBV11-3, the J gene TRBJ2-5; no firm D call. CDR1 and CDR2 from the germline V gene are SGHNT and YENEEA. Trimming removed 4 bases at V and 2 bases at J, with 11 bases between. The CDR3 consists of 14 residues. CDR3 sequence (DNA): TGTGCCAGCAGCTACCGCGGCAATCAAGAGACCCAGTACTTC. Protein product: CASSYRGNQETQYF.

In this sample, this clone turned up once. The V and J genes are TRBV6-5 and TRBJ2-7, with D possibly being TRBD2 (5 bases). Germline V gene sequence: CDR1 MNHEY, CDR2 SVGAGI. The CDR3 covers 13 residues. Trimming cost V 5 bases and J 0 bases, with 8 bases left between them. The CDR3 is CASSTGSSYEQYF. CDR3 nucleotides: TGTGCCAGCAGTACGGGGAGCTCCTACGAGCAGTACTTC.

This clone was detected only once. The chain is built from TRBV11-2 and TRBJ2-7, with 7 bases matching TRBD1. V was clipped by 4 bases and J by 2 bases; unmatched bases: 8. This CDR3 is 15 amino acids long. Germline CDR1 reads SGHAT; CDR2 reads FQNNGV. The CDR3 DNA follows: TGTGCCAGCAGCTCCCCGGTGGGACAGACCTACGAGCAGTACTTC. It yields the protein CASSSPVGQTYEQYF. Full variable domain (missing parts from reference TRBV11-2 and TRBJ2-7): EAGVAQSPRYKIIEKRQSVAFWCNPISGHATLYWYQQILGQGPKLLIQFQNNGVVDDSQLPKDRFSAERLKGVDSTLKIQPAKLEDSAVYLCASSSPVGQTYEQYFGPGTRLTVT.

J is TRBJ1-2 and V is TRBV10-3, with D unclear. The CDR3 covers 12 residues. Trimming removed 8 bases at V and 3 bases at J, with 10 bases between. Germline V gene data show CDR1 as ENHRY and CDR2 as SYGVKD. The CDR3 reads CAIYLADYGYTF. Written as DNA, the CDR3 is TGTGCCATCTATTTAGCCGACTATGGCTACACCTTC.

The V call is TRBV27, the J call TRBJ2-3; D may be TRBD1 (5 bases). Germline V gives CDR1 MNHEY, CDR2 SMNVEV (reference sequence). Between the trimmed V and J ends, which lost 2 bases and 6 bases, there was a span of 9 bases. The length of the CDR3 is 13 residues. The CDR3 DNA reads as TGTGCCAGCAGTTTAAAGGGGTCGGATACGCAGTATTTT. This gives the protein CASSLKGSDTQYF.

The chain combines TRBV6-4 with TRBJ2-2; 9 bases map to TRBD2. CDR1 MRHNA and CDR2 SNTAGT come from the germline V gene. Losses at the gene ends were 4 bases for V and 4 bases for J; bases not matched to a gene: 1. The CDR3 spans 14 residues. The CDR3 DNA follows: TGTGCCAGCAGTGGCGGGGGGGGCACCGGGGAGCTGTTTTTT. Translating gives CASSGGGGTGELFF.

This chain links TRBV29-1 with TRBJ1-1, with TRBD1 matching 9 bases. The CDR3 spans 13 residues. Germline trimming cut 8 bases from V and 3 bases from J; bases unmatched to any gene: 7. Germline V gene data show CDR1 as SQVTM and CDR2 as ANQGSEA. The CDR3 here is CSYTGGADTEAFF. The CDR3 DNA follows: TGCAGCTACACAGGGGGCGCTGACACTGAAGCTTTCTTT.

The chain couples TRBV6-6 to TRBJ1-2; TRBD1 agrees at 7 bases. This CDR3 has 13 amino acids. Germline CDR1 reads MNHNY; CDR2 reads SVGAGI (reference sequence). After removal of 2 bases from V and 6 bases from J, the junction contained 3 bases not matched to a gene. DNA of the CDR3: TGTGCCAGCAGTTACGGGACAGTGGATGGCTACACCTTC. This translates into CASSYGTVDGYTF.

The chain employs TRBV2 and TRBJ1-2; 9 nucleotides line up with TRBD1. The CDR3 runs to 15 residues. The V gene end was trimmed by 0 bases and the J gene end by 8 bases; junction bases not matched to a gene: 7. CDR1 is SNHLY, CDR2 FYNNEI, per germline. CDR3: CASSEAQQGARGYTF. The CDR3 DNA reads TGTGCCAGCAGTGAAGCGCAACAGGGGGCGAGGGGCTACACCTTC. Complete variable domain (other parts from reference TRBV2 and TRBJ1-2): EPEVTQTPSHQVTQMGQEVILRCVPISNHLYFYWYRQILGQKVEFLVSFYNNEISEKSEIFDDQFSVERPDGSNFTLKIRSTKLEDSAMYFCASSEAQQGARGYTFGSGTRLTVV.

The chain couples TRBV4-1 to TRBJ2-2; 7 positions agree with TRBD1. The germline V gene encodes CDR1 MGHRA and CDR2 YSYEKL. Losses at the gene ends were 2 bases for V and 0 bases for J; bases not matched to a gene: 3. The CDR3 extends over 16 amino acids. CDR3 in DNA: TGCGCCAGCAGCCAATCGACAGGGTCGAACACCGGGGAGCTGTTTTTT. Amino acids: CASSQSTGSNTGELFF.

V is TRBV28 and J is TRBJ1-1; D possibly corresponds to TRBD1 (6 bases). The CDR3 loop spans 17 amino acids. Trimming removed 3 bases from V and 1 base from J, with 18 bases in between. Looked up from germline, CDR1 is MDHEN and CDR2 is SYDVKM. Written as DNA, the CDR3 is TGTGCCAGCAGTTTGGCCGACAGGCGCGGGGGGAACACTGAAGCTTTCTTT. Residues: CASSLADRRGGNTEAFF.

The V call is TRBV18, the J call TRBJ2-7; 11 bases line up with TRBD1. V lost 3 bases, J lost 2 bases, and 3 bases stayed unmatched. Germline-derived CDR1 and CDR2 are KGHSH and LQKENI. The length of the CDR3 is 15 residues. This CDR3 is CASSPGQGGTYEQYF. CDR3 bases: TGTGCCAGCTCACCGGGACAGGGGGGGACCTACGAGCAGTACTTC.

V is TRBV10-1 and J is TRBJ2-3; no clear D. There are 15 residues in the CDR3. Trimming stripped 3 bases from V and 5 bases from J, with 15 bases between. From germline, CDR1 is WNHNN and CDR2 SYGVQD (reference sequence). The CDR3 is CASSDPTTFKDTQYF. The CDR3 DNA reads TGCGCCAGCAGTGACCCCACAACCTTCAAAGATACGCAGTATTTT.

The chain uses TRBV11-2 and TRBJ1-2; 7 nucleotides align to TRBD1. V was pared by 1 base and J by 4 bases, with 3 bases of the junction left unmatched. This CDR3 has 14 residues. CDR1 SGHAT and CDR2 FQNNGV come from the germline V gene. The CDR3 loop reads CASSLGAGGYGYTF. The CDR3 bases are TGTGCCAGCAGCTTAGGAGCAGGGGGCTATGGCTACACCTTC.

V is TRBV9 and J is TRBJ2-7; 10 bases fit TRBD1. CDR3 size: 17 residues. Germline V gene data show CDR1 as SGDLS and CDR2 as YYNGEE. Losses at the gene ends were 4 bases for V and 1 base for J; bases not matched to a gene: 11. Written as DNA, the CDR3 is TGTGCCAGCAGCCCCGGAGTTTGGGACAGGGGTTCCTACGAGCAGTACTTC. Its protein product is CASSPGVWDRGSYEQYF.

This clone has just a few counts. The chain employs TRBV11-2 and TRBJ1-4; D gene unclear. CDR3 length equals 13 residues. The V gene lost 1 base and the J gene lost 7 bases, with 7 bases spanning the gap. The germline CDR1 and CDR2 sequences are SGHAT and FQNNGV. The CDR3, as DNA: TGTGCCAGCAGCTTAGGAGGGATTGAAAAACTGTTTTTT. Amino acids: CASSLGGIEKLFF.

This clone came up a few times. The chain links TRBV19 to TRBJ2-2, with 9 bases lining up with TRBD2. Germline CDR1 and CDR2: LNHDA and SQIVND (reference sequence). Germline trimming cut 1 base from V and 2 bases from J; bases unmatched to any gene: 8. CDR3 length: 18 residues. CDR3 DNA: TGTGCCAGTAGTATAGCCCCTTGGGGGACTAGCAACACCGGGGAGCTGTTTTTT. Protein: CASSIAPWGTSNTGELFF.

The table lists this clone with a few counts. This chain joins TRBV29-1 and TRBJ2-1, with 7 bases lining up with TRBD1. The V gene's germline CDR1 is SQVTM and CDR2 ANQGSEA. V lost 5 bases and J lost 1; bases outside the gene matches: 5. The CDR3 contains 14 residues. CDR3 nucleotide sequence: TGCAGCGTTCTAAGGGGGCTTTCCTACAATGAGCAGTTCTTC. It specifies CSVLRGLSYNEQFF.

This chain uses TRBV5-1 with TRBJ2-5, with TRBD2 identical over 16 bases. V shed 2 bases and J 2 bases; nucleotides not matched to a gene: 18. CDR1 and CDR2 (germline): SGHRS, YFSETQ. CDR3 length equals 22 residues. DNA of the CDR3: TGCGCCAGCAGCTTCGGTGACCCGGGACTAGCGGGGGGGATCTTTCTTCAAGAGACCCAGTACTTC. Protein sequence: CASSFGDPGLAGGIFLQETQYF.